These 6 T cell receptor beta chains were sequenced from one sample in a study of OX40 agonist ivuxolimab in advanced cancers. Sequencing used immunoSEQ multiplex PCR; TCRdb keeps in-frame clones, though not all of them. In the table there are 90,000 to 150,000 clones, around 89% of which are singletons. Sequenced here: CD4+ or CD8+ T cells sorted from blood, sampled in a trial of the OX40 agonist ivuxolimab. Source of these receptors: an adult with an advanced solid tumor such as melanoma, head and neck, liver or kidney cancer.

The chain joins TRBV5-4 to TRBJ2-1; the D gene is possibly TRBD1 (6 bases). The germline V gene has CDR1 SGHNT and CDR2 YYREEE (reference sequence). The CDR3 extends over 19 amino acids. With 4 bases removed from V and 7 bases from J, the gap between germline ends came to 30 bases. In DNA, the CDR3 is TGTGCCAGCAGCGCCTTAGACGGGACACAAAGGGTCAAGACGAATGAGCAGTTCTTC. Protein product: CASSALDGTQRVKTNEQFF.

The rearrangement uses TRBV19 and TRBJ1-1, with D perhaps TRBD1 (5 bases). CDR1 is LNHDA, CDR2 SQIVND, per germline (reference sequence). CDR3 size: 14 residues. The V end was cut by 4 bases, the J end by 3 bases, with 12 bases between. The CDR3 DNA is TGTGCCAGTAGTAACGGACACCGATACACTGAAGCTTTCTTT. Residues: CASSNGHRYTEAFF.

The J gene is TRBJ2-7, the V gene TRBV18, with D unresolved. The V and J ends lost 3 bases and 0 bases respectively, with 9 bases between them. CDR3 size: 14 residues. Germline values: CDR1 KGHSH, CDR2 LQKENI. CDR3 sequence (DNA): TGTGCCAGCTCACCGAGTCAAAACTCCTACGAGCAGTACTTC. Protein: CASSPSQNSYEQYF.

The chain carries TRBV6-1 and TRBJ1-2; 7 bases are a match to TRBD1. The CDR3 length is 15 residues. The V and J ends lost 7 bases and 2 bases, in that order; junction bases with no gene match: 10. Germline V gene sequence: CDR1 MNHNS, CDR2 SASEGT. CDR3 protein: CASTEHQGGNYGYTF. CDR3 sequence (DNA): TGTGCCAGCACTGAGCATCAGGGGGGAAACTATGGCTACACCTTC.

The CDR3 protein is CATSRDRSGSSYEQYF. The CDR3 coding sequence is TGTGCCACCAGCAGAGATAGGAGCGGGAGCTCCTACGAGCAGTACTTC. This chain joins TRBV15 and TRBJ2-7, with TRBD2 matching over 8 bases. Germline assignment: CDR1 LNHNV and CDR2 YYDKDF (reference sequence). V dropped 0 bases and J dropped 0; count of bases not matched to a gene: 4. The length of the CDR3 is 16 residues.

The chain combines TRBV5-1 with TRBJ2-2; 15 bases align to TRBD2. CDR1 and CDR2 from the germline V gene are SGHRS and YFSETQ. This CDR3 region has 18 residues. J lost 0 bases, V lost 7 bases, and 7 bases had no gene match. The CDR3 bases are TGCGCCAGCGCTGCGGGACTAGCGGGGGGATCGAACACCGGGGAGCTGTTTTTT. It encodes CASAAGLAGGSNTGELFF. The complete variable domain, with remaining parts taken from reference TRBV5-1 and TRBJ2-2, reads KAGVTQTPRYLIKTRGQQVTLSCSPISGHRSVSWYQQTPGQGLQFLFEYFSETQRNKGNFPGRFSGRQFSNSRSEMNVSTLELGDSALYLCASAAGLAGGSNTGELFFGEGSRLTVL.